Sequencing of this T cell receptor beta chain was carried out in a study of CD8 T cells in Susac syndrome. The J segment lost 6 bases and the V segment lost 0 bases, leaving 5 bases of the junction unmatched. This CDR3 has 16 residues. Germline V CDR1 and CDR2: LGHNA, YSLEER. Reverse transcription used roughly 0.45 to 1 ug RNA and random hexamers. TCRdb used MiXCR to reprocess the immunoSEQ multiplex PCR reads, holding one entry per CDR3 protein. The sample carries 100,000 to 150,000 distinct CDR3 sequences, 85% to 95% recorded once. V and J are TRBV4-3 and TRBJ1-4; 9 bases are a match to TRBD1. The sample consisted of CD4+ T cells from PBMCs. This TCR was recovered from a human donor with multiple sclerosis. CDR3 protein: CASSQDPTGGDEKLFF. DNA for the CDR3: TGCGCCAGCAGCCAAGATCCGACAGGGGGAGATGAAAAACTGTTTTTT.